Listed here are 13 T cell receptor beta chains from one sample, sequenced in a study of CD8+CD57+ T cells in acquired aplastic anemia. Genomic DNA constituted the template upon which TCR beta VDJ and CDR3 profiling was performed. TCRdb reanalysed the reads using MiXCR and keeps one entry per CDR3 protein. This sample yields about 160,000 distinct CDR3 sequences, of which under 55% are seen a single time; approximately 3% belongs to the top ten. Sequencing was done on patients that had shown CD8+CD57+ cell expansion by flow cytometry. The sample comprised sorted CD4+, CD8+, or CD8+CD57+ T cells (not recorded which) from PBMCs. These receptors were obtained from a human donor with aplastic anemia.

In this sample, this clonotype turned up many times. The rearrangement uses TRBV25-1 and TRBJ2-7, with TRBD2 matching over 9 bases. Germline CDR1 reads MGHDK; CDR2 reads SYGVNS. V lost 3 bases to trimming and J lost 1 base; unmatched junction nucleotides: 10. The CDR3 has 17 amino acids. The CDR3 is CASSDERREGRSYEQYF. The CDR3, as DNA: TGTGCCAGCAGTGACGAACGGCGGGAGGGCCGTTCCTACGAGCAGTACTTC.

This rearrangement joins TRBV12-3 or TRBV12-4 to TRBJ2-1; TRBD2 aligns across 7 bases. The CDR3 sequence is 15 residues long. V lost 3 bases and J lost 4; bases outside the gene matches: 6. CDR3 in amino acids: CASSFLADRYNEQFF. The CDR3 nucleotides read TGTGCCAGCAGTTTCCTAGCGGATAGATACAATGAGCAGTTCTTC.

This clonotype has ten or more counts. This chain links TRBV29-1 with TRBJ1-4; D gene ambiguous. The CDR3 loop spans 14 amino acids. The V end was cut by 3 bases, the J end by 5 bases, with 13 bases between. CDR1 is SQVTM and CDR2 is ANQGSEA in the germline V gene. Here the CDR3 reads CSVDLAGGNEKLFF. The CDR3 DNA reads as TGCAGCGTTGATCTTGCAGGTGGAAATGAAAAACTGTTTTTT.

The chain recombines TRBV24-1 with TRBJ2-1; TRBD2 agrees at 10 bases. CDR1 is KGHDR, CDR2 SFDVKD, per germline. V dropped 6 bases and J dropped 4; count of bases not matched to a gene: 5. The CDR3 runs to 15 residues. CDR3 sequence (DNA): TGTGCCACCAGTCCAAGCGGGAGGGGATACAATGAGCAGTTCTTC. Translation: CATSPSGRGYNEQFF.

This clonotype is termed medium-sized. The chain is built from TRBV2 and TRBJ2-7; weak D call: TRBD2 (5 bases). CDR3 length: 11 residues. Germline-derived CDR1 and CDR2 are SNHLY and FYNNEI. V lost 6 bases, J lost 4 bases, and 7 bases lay in between. The CDR3 here is CASSGLYEQYF. The CDR3 nucleotides read TGTGCCAGCAGCGGACTTTACGAGCAGTACTTC.

The V call is TRBV20-1, the J call TRBJ2-1, with TRBD2 identical over 7 bases. Per the germline V gene, CDR1 is DFQATT and CDR2 is SNEGSKA (reference sequence). CDR3 length: 15 amino acids. The trim removed 3 bases at V and 4 bases at J, leaving 9 bases unmatched. CDR3 residues: CSASSSSGIYNEQFF. The CDR3 DNA reads as TGCAGTGCTAGCTCGTCTAGCGGAATATACAATGAGCAGTTCTTC.

Only a few counts were recorded for this clonotype. This could be a read error, since a much larger clone is one nucleotide away. The chain couples TRBV20-1 to TRBJ2-1, with 10 bases that match TRBD2. The germline V gene has CDR1 DFQATT and CDR2 SNEGSKA (reference sequence). V lost 6 bases and J lost 3; bases outside the gene matches: 8. The CDR3 length is 15 residues. The CDR3 DNA is TGCAGTGCCGAGTCCGGGACTAGCGACTACAATGAGCAGTTCTTC. Its protein is CSAESGTSDYNEQFF.

This chain joins TRBV2 and TRBJ1-2; a weak D match, TRBD1 (5 bases). Trimming cost V 5 bases and J 1 base, with 14 bases left between them. CDR3 length equals 15 residues. Germline V CDR1 and CDR2: SNHLY, FYNNEI. The CDR3 reads CASSLRQGSNYGYTF. The CDR3 nucleotides are TGTGCCAGCAGTCTCCGGCAGGGTAGTAACTATGGCTACACCTTC. Full variable domain (remainder filled in from reference TRBV2 and TRBJ1-2): EPEVTQTPSHQVTQMGQEVILRCVPISNHLYFYWYRQILGQKVEFLVSFYNNEISEKSEIFDDQFSVERPDGSNFTLKIRSTKLEDSAMYFCASSLRQGSNYGYTFGSGTRLTVV.

There are a few counts of this clonotype. The gene calls are TRBV20-1 and TRBJ1-5; D is ambiguous. The CDR3 loop spans 13 amino acids. From germline, CDR1 is DFQATT and CDR2 SNEGSKA (reference sequence). V was clipped by 5 bases and J by 6 bases, with 14 bases between them. This chain's CDR3 is CSAPDPSSQPQHF. The DNA for the CDR3 is TGCAGTGCTCCCGACCCATCGAGTCAGCCCCAGCATTTT.

The gene calls are TRBV20-1 and TRBJ1-1; TRBD1 is a possible D gene (5 bases). Germline lookup yields CDR1 DFQATT and CDR2 SNEGSKA (reference sequence). V was cut by 0 bases and J by 0 bases, with 8 bases left in between. This CDR3 is built from 14 residues. This CDR3 is CSARERQMNTEAFF. The CDR3 region has the DNA TGCAGTGCTAGAGAGCGACAGATGAACACTGAAGCTTTCTTT.

The V and J genes are TRBV4-1 and TRBJ2-3; TRBD2 aligns across 10 bases. The ends lost 1 base at V and 6 bases at J; junction bases unmatched: 19. CDR3 length: 20 amino acids. The germline V gene has CDR1 MGHRA and CDR2 YSYEKL. The CDR3 DNA is TGCGCCAGCAGCCAAGTCCATCCAGCGGGAGGGGCCGGCGGTTTGGATACGCAGTATTTT. Protein: CASSQVHPAGGAGGLDTQYF.

This clonotype was recorded many times. The chain has TRBV9 and TRBJ2-4; 12 bases are a match to TRBD2. After removal of 4 bases from V and 4 bases from J, the junction contained 6 bases not matched to a gene. CDR3 length: 16 amino acids. The V gene's germline CDR1 is SGDLS and CDR2 YYNGEE. The CDR3 here is CASSPPGTSGKNIQYF. The CDR3 bases are TGTGCCAGCAGCCCCCCCGGGACTAGCGGGAAAAACATTCAGTACTTC.

This chain links TRBV9 with TRBJ2-3, with D possibly TRBD2 on 5 matching bases. This CDR3 has 12 residues. Trimming stripped 3 bases from V and 11 bases from J, with 13 bases between. Germline assignment: CDR1 SGDLS and CDR2 YYNGEE. CDR3 sequence reads: CASSGAAEGQYF. CDR3 in DNA: TGTGCCAGCAGCGGGGCGGCAGAGGGGCAGTATTTT.